This T cell receptor beta chain stems from a study of blood T cells in healthy people across ages. General study points: Fewer expanded clones and more diversity marked long-lived versus aged donors.

The sample holds a few counts of this clonotype. Its antigen is not known. The CDR3 sequence is 14 residues long. Germline V lookup: CDR1 SGHTA, CDR2 FQGNSA. Losses at the gene ends were 5 bases for V and 4 bases for J; bases not matched to a gene: 7. Next came a second PCR, run for roughly 6 to 11 cycles, which used a sample-barcoded 5' primer along with a J-beta primer mix. TCRdb analysed the 5' RACE reads with MiXCR anew, one entry per CDR3 protein. The data show roughly 700,000 distinct CDR3 sequences, with 20% to 25% seen just once and 9.4% held by the top ten. Individuals who donated were healthy Caucasians from Russia aged about 6 to 95. With each sample, at least 5.5 micrograms of total RNA were extracted. These data also featured in a second study, about T cells of mothers and their children. That paper notes: Whatever RNA was extracted went entirely into cDNA synthesis, at roughly 1.5 ug per 15 ul.

The J gene is TRBJ2-7, the V gene TRBV7-2; TRBD1 aligns across 8 bases. Material for sequencing was blood. This TCR was recovered from a boy aged 10-17 years in good health. CDR3 coding DNA: TGTGCCAGCAGCACCGGACAGGGAAGGTACGAGCAGTACTTC. Its protein product is CASSTGQGRYEQYF.